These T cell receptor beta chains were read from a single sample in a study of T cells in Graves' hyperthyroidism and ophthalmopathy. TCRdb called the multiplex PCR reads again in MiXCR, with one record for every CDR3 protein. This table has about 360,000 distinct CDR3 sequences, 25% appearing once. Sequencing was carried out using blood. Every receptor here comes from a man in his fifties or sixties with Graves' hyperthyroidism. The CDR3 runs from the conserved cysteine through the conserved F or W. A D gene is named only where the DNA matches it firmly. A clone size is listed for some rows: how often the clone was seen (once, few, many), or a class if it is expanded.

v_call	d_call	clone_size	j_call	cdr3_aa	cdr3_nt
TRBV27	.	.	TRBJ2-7	CASSSPGAANYEQYF	TGTGCCAGCAGCTCCCCAGGAGCGGCGAACTACGAGCAGTACTTC
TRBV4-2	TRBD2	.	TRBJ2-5	CASSQDPGLAGQTQYF	TGTGCCAGCAGCCAAGATCCGGGACTAGCGGGCCAGACCCAGTACTTC
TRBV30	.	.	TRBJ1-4	CAWSGRGSNEKLFF	TGTGCCTGGAGTGGCAGGGGTTCTAATGAAAAACTGTTTTTT
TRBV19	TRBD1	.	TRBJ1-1	CASSIGTGRAEAFF	TGTGCCAGTAGTATAGGGACAGGGAGAGCTGAAGCTTTCTTT
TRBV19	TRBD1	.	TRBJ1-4	CASHGTANEKLFF	TGTGCCAGTCATGGGACAGCAAACGAAAAACTGTTTTTT
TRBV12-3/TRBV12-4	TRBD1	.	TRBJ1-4	CASRDRAANEKLFF	TGTGCCAGCAGGGACAGGGCGGCTAATGAAAAACTGTTTTTT
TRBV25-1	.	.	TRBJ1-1	CASSEGIRAFF	TGTGCCAGCAGTGAAGGAATAAGAGCTTTCTTT
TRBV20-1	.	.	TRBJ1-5	CSALPPAFSNQPQHF	TGCAGTGCTCTACCGCCAGCCTTTAGCAATCAGCCCCAGCATTTT
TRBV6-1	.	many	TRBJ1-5	CASSSRWTDNQPQHF	TGTGCCAGCAGTAGCCGGTGGACAGATAATCAGCCCCAGCATTTT
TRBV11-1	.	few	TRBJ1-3	CASSSEGAGGNTIYF	TGTGCCAGCAGCTCCGAAGGAGCGGGAGGAAACACCATATATTTT
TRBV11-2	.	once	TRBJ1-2	CASSLGGVHYGYTF	TGTGCCAGCAGTCTAGGAGGGGTGCACTATGGCTACACCTTC
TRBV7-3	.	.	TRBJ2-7	CASSIGGTYEQYF	TGTGCCAGTAGTATTGGAGGGACCTACGAGCAGTACTTC
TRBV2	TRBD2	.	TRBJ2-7	CASSELAGRTYEQYF	TGTGCCAGCAGTGAACTAGCGGGCAGAACCTACGAGCAGTACTTC
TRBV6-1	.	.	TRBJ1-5	CASSEGQTEGTFEDQPQHF	TGTGCCAGCAGTGAAGGACAAACCGAAGGGACGTTCGAAGATCAGCCCCAGCATTTT
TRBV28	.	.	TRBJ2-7	CASSFTPGEQYF	TGTGCCAGCAGTTTCACCCCCGGGGAGCAGTACTTC
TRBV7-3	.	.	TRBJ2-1	CASQGGTNNEQFF	TGTGCCTCTCAAGGTGGGACGAACAATGAGCAGTTCTTC
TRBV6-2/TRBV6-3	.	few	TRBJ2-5	CASSYSPVQETQYF	TGTGCCAGCAGTTACTCCCCAGTCCAAGAGACCCAGTACTTC
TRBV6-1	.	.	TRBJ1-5	CASSEVRDQPQHF	TGTGCCAGCAGTGAAGTAAGGGATCAGCCCCAGCATTTT
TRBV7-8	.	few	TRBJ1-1	CASSEGPGTEAFF	TGTGCCAGCAGCGAGGGCCCAGGGACTGAAGCTTTCTTT
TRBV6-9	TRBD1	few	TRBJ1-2	CASSSPRDRAYGYTF	TGTGCCAGCAGTTCGCCCCGGGACAGGGCCTATGGCTACACCTTC